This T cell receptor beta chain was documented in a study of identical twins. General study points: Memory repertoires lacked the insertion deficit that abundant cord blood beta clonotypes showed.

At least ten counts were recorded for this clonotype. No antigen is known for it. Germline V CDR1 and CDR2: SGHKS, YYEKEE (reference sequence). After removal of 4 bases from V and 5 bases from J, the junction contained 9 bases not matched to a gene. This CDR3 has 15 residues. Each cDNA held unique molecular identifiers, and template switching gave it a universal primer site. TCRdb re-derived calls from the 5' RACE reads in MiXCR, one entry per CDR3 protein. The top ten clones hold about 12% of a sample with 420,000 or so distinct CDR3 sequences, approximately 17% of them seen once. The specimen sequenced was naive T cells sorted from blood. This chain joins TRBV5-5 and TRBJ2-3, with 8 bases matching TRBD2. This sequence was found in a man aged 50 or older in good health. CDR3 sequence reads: CASSPVAGPGDTQYF. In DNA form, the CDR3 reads TGTGCCAGCAGCCCGGTAGCGGGGCCGGGAGATACGCAGTATTTT.